This T cell receptor (beta chain) was observed in a study of blood T cells in healthy people across ages. V was trimmed by 6 bases and J by 0 bases, leaving 10 bases between them. The CDR3 length is 14 residues. Germline loops: CDR1 SGHTA, CDR2 FQGNSA. A sample-barcoded 5' primer and a J-beta primer mix were used in a second PCR of about 7 to 12 cycles. TCRdb reprocessed the 5' RACE reads with MiXCR, giving one entry per CDR3 protein. The sample holds some 1,500,000 distinct CDR3 sequences, roughly two fifths seen once. In the case of this clonotype: Its target is not known.

Regarding the study as a whole: Long-lived and aged donors differed, with more naive CD4+ cells and higher diversity in the long-lived. The diversity estimates, figures obtained from one million T cells, were considered underestimates. The study found TCR beta diversity correlated strongly with naive T cell percentage. Older individuals had lower TCR beta diversity per million T cells (the decline was roughly linear).

Sequencing was carried out using blood. The clonotype comes from a woman aged 18-29 years in good health. This chain uses TRBV7-2 with TRBJ2-3; D is undetermined. The CDR3 DNA follows: TGTGCCAGCAGTCCCGCGAGTAGCACAGATACGCAGTATTTT. Translating gives CASSPASSTDTQYF.